The 26 T cell receptor beta chains listed next were all sequenced from one sample in a study of OX40 agonist ivuxolimab in advanced cancers. The assay was immunoSEQ multiplex PCR, and TCRdb's table has in-frame clones only and misses some. Altogether 90,000 to 100,000 clones are present, roughly 80% being singletons, with the ten largest covering roughly 1.6%. The material sequenced was CD4+ or CD8+ T cells sorted from blood, taken in a trial of the OX40 agonist ivuxolimab. The receptors originated from an adult with an advanced solid tumor such as melanoma, head and neck, liver or kidney cancer.

V usage is TRBV18 and J usage is TRBJ1-3; no firm D call. In germline, CDR1 is KGHSH, CDR2 LQKENI. There are 13 residues in the CDR3. The V end was cut by 3 bases, the J end by 2 bases, with 5 bases between. The CDR3 is CASSPGTGNTIYF. The CDR3 bases are TGTGCCAGCTCACCCGGTACTGGAAACACCATATATTTT. The variable domain in full, completed from reference TRBV18 and TRBJ1-3, reads NAGVMQNPRHLVRRRGQEARLRCSPMKGHSHVYWYRQLPEEGLKFMVYLQKENIIDESGMPKERFSAEFPKEGPSILRIQQVVRGDSAAYFCASSPGTGNTIYFGEGSWLTVV.

The V gene is TRBV12-5, the J gene TRBJ1-5, with D possibly matching TRBD1 (5 bases). The ends were cut back, 6 bases at V and 2 bases at J, with 11 bases in the middle. The CDR3 totals 14 residues. Germline V CDR1 and CDR2: LGHNT, FRNRAP. CDR3 sequence (DNA): TGTGCTAGTGGCCCGGGACCTGGCAATCAGCCCCAGCATTTT. Amino acid sequence: CASGPGPGNQPQHF.

This chain connects TRBV7-9 to TRBJ1-1; no reliable D call. Germline CDR1 SEHNR, CDR2 FQNEAQ (reference sequence). This CDR3 has 14 amino acids. V was cut by 5 bases and J by 4 bases, with 14 bases left in between. DNA of the CDR3: TGTGCCAGCAGCCATGCAAGGGATCCCACTGAAGCTTTCTTT. This encodes CASSHARDPTEAFF.

The V call is TRBV11-2, the J call TRBJ1-2; possibly TRBD1 for D (6 bases). Germline V lookup: CDR1 SGHAT, CDR2 FQNNGV. Trimming left V 2 bases short and J 4 bases short, with 8 bases between. The CDR3 covers 13 residues. The CDR3 spells CASSLPGVYGYTF. DNA for the CDR3: TGTGCCAGCAGCTTACCAGGGGTCTATGGCTACACCTTC.

This clone has more than one count but fewer than ten. The V gene is TRBV4-3, the J gene TRBJ2-2; TRBD2 is a possible D gene (5 bases). Germline values: CDR1 LGHNA, CDR2 YSLEER. CDR3 length: 14 amino acids. The V end was cut by 6 bases, the J end by 2 bases, with 10 bases between. The chain's CDR3 is CASSLLANTGELFF. CDR3 sequence (DNA): TGCGCCAGCAGTCTGCTAGCCAACACCGGGGAGCTGTTTTTT.

The genes are TRBV15 and TRBJ2-1, with 8 bases matching TRBD2. The germline V gene has CDR1 LNHNV and CDR2 YYDKDF (reference sequence). Germline trimming cut 5 bases from V and 5 bases from J; bases unmatched to any gene: 8. The CDR3 has 15 amino acids. The CDR3, as DNA: TGTGCCACCAGCGGGGCGGGAGGTCTGGACAATGAGCAGTTCTTC. Encoded protein: CATSGAGGLDNEQFF.

This clone showed up just once. This sequence joins TRBV7-2 and TRBJ2-3; no clear D. V was trimmed by 5 bases and J by 14 bases, leaving 17 bases between them. Germline V gene data show CDR1 as SGHTA and CDR2 as FQGNSA. The CDR3 runs 12 residues. CDR3 nucleotides: TGTGCCAGCAGCGCCCGTTCCGGAGCACCGTATTTT. This sequence encodes CASSARSGAPYF.

This chain links TRBV7-2 with TRBJ1-4; tentative D call: TRBD1 (5 bases). V was cut by 2 bases and J by 0 bases, with 13 bases left in between. The CDR3 is made up of 17 amino acids. The germline V gene has CDR1 SGHTA and CDR2 FQGNSA. The CDR3 coding sequence is TGTGCCAGCAGCTTATTCCAGGGAGGGGCAACTAATGAAAAACTGTTTTTT. It encodes CASSLFQGGATNEKLFF.

The chain couples TRBV5-4 to TRBJ2-3; D unclear. V lost 1 base and J lost 2, with 8 bases in between. CDR3 size: 14 residues. Germline lookup yields CDR1 SGHNT and CDR2 YYREEE (reference sequence). DNA of the CDR3: TGTGCCAGCAGCTTGAAGGGAAACACAGATACGCAGTATTTT. Encoded protein: CASSLKGNTDTQYF.

The gene calls are TRBV4-2 and TRBJ2-7; D assignment may be TRBD1 or TRBD2 (5 bases each). The V end was cut by 1 base, the J end by 2 bases, with 12 bases between. Looked up from germline, CDR1 is LGHNA and CDR2 is YNFKEQ. The CDR3 is 15 residues long. CDR3 in amino acids: CASSQADQGAYEQYF. CDR3 sequence (DNA): TGTGCCAGCAGCCAAGCCGACCAGGGAGCCTACGAGCAGTACTTC.

The V gene is TRBV4-3, the J gene TRBJ2-7, with D tentatively TRBD2 (5 bases). CDR3 length: 14 amino acids. Trimming took off 0 bases at V and 5 bases at J, with 11 bases between the two ends. Per the germline V gene, CDR1 is LGHNA and CDR2 is YSLEER. In nucleotides, the CDR3 is TGCGCCAGCAGCCAAGAGTACGGGGTCCACGAGCAGTACTTC. It codes for CASSQEYGVHEQYF.

DNA of the CDR3: TGTGCCAGCAGCCCAAAGGGACTTTTAGGCTACACCTTC. This translates into CASSPKGLLGYTF. The chain recombines TRBV2 with TRBJ1-2; tentatively, D is TRBD1 (5 bases). V lost 6 bases and J 8 bases, leaving 16 bases between the germline ends. Germline CDR1 is SNHLY and CDR2 is FYNNEI. The CDR3 consists of 13 residues.

This chain uses TRBV4-1 with TRBJ2-1; 9 bases map to TRBD2. CDR1 and CDR2 (germline): MGHRA, YSYEKL. The J segment lost 4 bases and the V segment lost 1 base, leaving 17 bases of the junction unmatched. The CDR3 loop spans 20 amino acids. As DNA, the CDR3 is TGCGCCAGCAGCCAAGCCCCCCAAGCCCTTGGAGCGGGGGGTTACAATGAGCAGTTCTTC. Residues: CASSQAPQALGAGGYNEQFF.

The rearrangement uses TRBV2 and TRBJ1-5; 8 positions agree with TRBD1. V shed 6 bases and J 6 bases; nucleotides not matched to a gene: 4. The CDR3 extends over 13 amino acids. Germline lookup yields CDR1 SNHLY and CDR2 FYNNEI. Here the CDR3 reads CASRAGGGQPQHF. The CDR3 region has the DNA TGTGCCAGCAGAGCAGGGGGCGGTCAGCCCCAGCATTTT.

This chain uses TRBV4-1 with TRBJ2-1, with 8 bases lining up with TRBD2. The CDR3 sequence is 16 residues long. V gave up 4 bases and J gave up 4 bases; unmatched junction bases: 9. CDR1 and CDR2 from the germline V gene are MGHRA and YSYEKL. CDR3 amino acids: CASSPGRTSRYNEQFF. Written as DNA, the CDR3 is TGCGCCAGCAGCCCAGGGAGGACTAGCAGGTACAATGAGCAGTTCTTC.

The CDR3 reads CASSPDRAGELFF. CDR3 DNA: TGTGCCAGTAGTCCGGACAGGGCCGGGGAGCTGTTTTTT. The V gene is TRBV19, the J gene TRBJ2-2; 8 nucleotides match TRBD1. Germline CDR1 is LNHDA and CDR2 is SQIVND (reference sequence). This CDR3 is built from 13 residues. The J segment lost 6 bases and the V segment lost 5 bases, leaving 2 bases of the junction unmatched.

This rearrangement joins TRBV9 to TRBJ1-3; D remains ambiguous. The V end was cut by 6 bases, the J end by 2 bases, with 18 bases between. Germline-derived CDR1 and CDR2 are SGDLS and YYNGEE. The CDR3 loop spans 16 amino acids. DNA for the CDR3: TGTGCCAGCACCCCGGCAGCCCTTCTAACTGGAAACACCATATATTTT. Protein: CASTPAALLTGNTIYF.

This clone is medium-sized (0.01 to 0.1%) within its sample. This chain joins TRBV2 and TRBJ2-7; D gene unclear. The CDR3 totals 12 residues. Trimming left V 8 bases short and J 5 bases short, with 13 bases between. The germline V gene encodes CDR1 SNHLY and CDR2 FYNNEI. Written as DNA, the CDR3 is TGTGCCAGCCGTTTTAGGGTAGACGAGCAGTACTTC. Amino acids: CASRFRVDEQYF. Complete variable domain (other parts from reference TRBV2 and TRBJ2-7): EPEVTQTPSHQVTQMGQEVILRCVPISNHLYFYWYRQILGQKVEFLVSFYNNEISEKSEIFDDQFSVERPDGSNFTLKIRSTKLEDSAMYFCASRFRVDEQYFGPGTRLTVT.

The gene calls are TRBV27 and TRBJ2-5, with 7 bases that match TRBD2. The germline V gene has CDR1 MNHEY and CDR2 SMNVEV (reference sequence). Trimming removed 4 bases from V and 5 bases from J; junction bases left unmatched: 7. The CDR3 extends over 14 amino acids. The CDR3 DNA sequence: TGTGCCAGCAGTTACGCGGGGACTACTGAGACCCAGTACTTC. Its protein is CASSYAGTTETQYF.

The chain recombines TRBV11-2 with TRBJ2-3; a weak D match, TRBD1 (6 bases). The germline gives CDR1 SGHAT, CDR2 FQNNGV. The CDR3 is made up of 16 amino acids. Deletions cut 5 bases from V and 0 bases from J, with 15 bases between. The CDR3 DNA is TGTGCCAGCAGCACCAGGACAGAGTCGAGCACAGATACGCAGTATTTT. It yields the protein CASSTRTESSTDTQYF.

The chain has TRBV19 and TRBJ2-1; unclear D gene. Trimming removed 1 base from V and 10 bases from J, with 8 bases in between. Germline CDR1 LNHDA, CDR2 SQIVND (reference sequence). This CDR3 contains 12 residues. The CDR3 here is CASSIGIQEQFF. The CDR3, as DNA: TGTGCCAGTAGTATAGGAATCCAGGAGCAGTTCTTC.

The chain carries TRBV11-2 and TRBJ2-7; D is possibly TRBD1 or TRBD2 (5 bases each). V dropped 5 bases and J dropped 0 bases, with 11 bases sitting between them. The germline gives CDR1 SGHAT, CDR2 FQNNGV. The CDR3 is 14 residues long. This CDR3 reads CASSPSGTSYEQYF. DNA of the CDR3: TGTGCCAGCAGCCCCTCCGGGACCTCCTACGAGCAGTACTTC.

This sequence joins TRBV7-2 and TRBJ1-6; 7 bases fit TRBD1. Germline-derived CDR1 and CDR2 are SGHTA and FQGNSA. V lost 7 bases to trimming and J lost 10 bases; unmatched junction nucleotides: 16. This CDR3 is built from 16 residues. CDR3 amino acids: CASTFMTGISYSPLHF. CDR3 nucleotides: TGTGCCAGCACCTTCATGACAGGGATCTCTTACTCACCCCTCCACTTT.

The chain carries TRBV1 and TRBJ1-5; the D call in the table, TRBD1, was not verified against the DNA. TRBV1 is a pseudogene locus. The CDR3 runs 17 residues. CDR3 nucleotide sequence: TGCACCAGCAGCCAAGCTTCCGGGACAGGGAGAAATCAGCCCCAGCATTTT. It encodes CTSSQASGTGRNQPQHF.

The V gene is TRBV5-1, the J gene TRBJ2-1; weak D call: TRBD2 (6 bases). Trimming took 3 bases from V and 7 from J, leaving 14 bases between them. The CDR3 consists of 14 residues. Germline V gives CDR1 SGHRS, CDR2 YFSETQ. CDR3 protein: CASSWGGEGNEQFF. CDR3 nucleotide sequence: TGCGCCAGCAGCTGGGGCGGGGAAGGAAATGAGCAGTTCTTC.

The chain couples TRBV6-6 to TRBJ2-7; D might be TRBD1 or TRBD2, each matching 6 bases. Trimming cost V 0 bases and J 2 bases, with 11 bases left between them. From germline, CDR1 is MNHNY and CDR2 SVGAGI (reference sequence). This CDR3 has 15 residues. The CDR3 reads CASSYSPGATYEQYF. The CDR3 DNA is TGTGCCAGCAGTTACTCACCGGGGGCGACCTACGAGCAGTACTTC.